The 2 T cell receptor beta chains below all came from one sample that was sequenced in a study of T cells after yellow fever vaccination. TCRdb ran MiXCR on the 5' RACE reads and lists one entry per CDR3 protein. The top ten hold 2.7% of the sample, which has some 110,000 distinct CDR3 sequences, approximately 7.1% seen once. Material: CD4+ T cells sorted from PBMCs, obtained more than 40 days after the first yellow fever vaccination. The receptors were gathered from a young man who received the YFV17D yellow fever vaccine.

This clonotype came up many times. The CDR3 DNA follows: TGCAGTGCTGCGGGTGTGAGACTAGCGGACCAAGAGACCCAGTACTTC. Its protein is CSAAGVRLADQETQYF. This chain connects TRBV20-1 to TRBJ2-5; 9 nucleotides match TRBD2. Germline CDR1 DFQATT, CDR2 SNEGSKA (reference sequence). J lost 0 bases, V lost 5 bases, and 10 bases had no gene match. The CDR3 extends over 16 amino acids.

This clonotype was counted a few times. J is TRBJ2-5 and V is TRBV5-1, with a tentative D call TRBD1 (6 bases). With 4 bases removed from V and 3 bases from J, the gap between germline ends came to 7 bases. The CDR3 has 12 amino acids. Germline V gives CDR1 SGHRS, CDR2 YFSETQ. The CDR3 region has the DNA TGCGCCAGCAGCAGACAGGAAGAGACCCAGTACTTC. It translates to CASSRQEETQYF.